What follows are 8 T cell receptor beta chains derived from one specimen sequenced in a study of cytomegalovirus exposure and HLA in healthy donors. The PCR ran on 60 Vbeta and 13 Jbeta primers. Assay: immunoSEQ multiplex PCR; the TCRdb copy retains only in-frame clones and omits some. This sample has roughly 150,000 clones; 65% to 70% occur once, and the top ten carry less than 11%. The source material was PBMCs. The receptors shown here come from a man aged 25 to 45 in good health and CMV-seropositive.

The chain has TRBV18 and TRBJ2-2, with D perhaps TRBD1 (5 bases). This CDR3 spans 16 amino acids. CDR1 and CDR2 from the germline V gene are KGHSH and LQKENI. V was clipped by 3 bases and J by 0 bases, with 11 bases between them. This CDR3 reads CASSPTSRANTGELFF. As DNA, the CDR3 is TGTGCCAGCTCACCCACAAGCAGGGCGAACACCGGGGAGCTGTTTTTT.

CDR3 sequence reads: CASSSRDRGPNTGELFF. CDR3 sequence (DNA): TGTGCCAGCAGCTCCCGGGACAGGGGGCCTAACACCGGGGAGCTGTTTTTT. The rearrangement links TRBV11-3 to TRBJ2-2; 12 nucleotides match TRBD1. This CDR3 has 17 residues. With V trimmed by 4 bases and J by 2 bases, 5 bases remained unmatched. The germline V gene has CDR1 SGHNT and CDR2 YENEEA.

This chain links TRBV5-6 with TRBJ2-4, with 7 bases identical to TRBD1. The CDR3 is 14 residues long. Per germline, CDR1 SGHDT and CDR2 YYEEEE. V lost 0 bases to trimming and J lost 3 bases; unmatched junction nucleotides: 0. The CDR3 protein is CASSLGDSKNIQYF. CDR3 sequence (DNA): TGTGCCAGCAGCTTGGGGGACAGCAAAAACATTCAGTACTTC.

V usage is TRBV30 and J usage is TRBJ2-7; 7 nucleotides agree with TRBD1. There are 14 residues in the CDR3. V was pared by 4 bases and J by 2 bases, with 8 bases of the junction left unmatched. CDR1 GTSNPN and CDR2 SVGIG come from the germline V gene (reference sequence). CDR3 sequence: CAWTTGTEPYEQYF. The CDR3, as DNA: TGTGCCTGGACCACCGGGACAGAGCCCTACGAGCAGTACTTC.

This clone was detected only a few times. V usage is TRBV5-1 and J usage is TRBJ2-3; D remains ambiguous. V was clipped by 0 bases and J by 2 bases, with 10 bases between them. CDR3 size: 15 residues. Germline V lookup: CDR1 SGHRS, CDR2 YFSETQ. The CDR3 reads CASSLVLPPTDTQYF. As DNA, the CDR3 is TGCGCCAGCAGCTTGGTACTCCCCCCCACAGATACGCAGTATTTT.

The chain recombines TRBV7-3 with TRBJ2-1, with 9 bases matching TRBD2. This CDR3 region has 16 residues. In germline, CDR1 is SGHTA, CDR2 FQGTGA. The J segment lost 10 bases and the V segment lost 2 bases, leaving 12 bases of the junction unmatched. In nucleotides, the CDR3 is TGTGCCAGCAGCTTAGGAGCGGGAGGCTTCGGAGGGGAGCAGTTCTTC. Translating it yields CASSLGAGGFGGEQFF.

This chain links TRBV2 with TRBJ1-3, with D unresolved. The CDR3 is 15 amino acids. Germline V gene data show CDR1 as SNHLY and CDR2 as FYNNEI. V dropped 2 bases and J dropped 3 bases, with 11 bases sitting between them. CDR3 region: CASSENAGIGNTIYF. CDR3 coding DNA: TGTGCCAGCAGTGAAAACGCGGGGATTGGAAACACCATATATTTT.

The chain links TRBV30 to TRBJ2-1; TRBD2 is a possible D gene (6 bases). Trimming removed 2 bases from V and 0 bases from J, with 11 bases in between. The CDR3 spans 15 residues. Germline CDR1 and CDR2: GTSNPN and SVGIG (reference sequence). The DNA of the CDR3 is TGTGCCTGGAGTAGGGACTCCAACTCCTACAATGAGCAGTTCTTC. Protein sequence: CAWSRDSNSYNEQFF. Variable domain in full (rest from reference TRBV30 and TRBJ2-1): SQTIHQWPATLVQPVGSPLSLECTVEGTSNPNLYWYRQAAGRGLQLLFYSVGIGQISSEVPQNLSASRPQDRQFILSSKKLLLSDSGFYLCAWSRDSNSYNEQFFGPGTRLTVL.